One and the same sample provided the 22 T cell receptor beta chains below, sequenced in a study of PD-1 blockade in classical Hodgkin lymphoma. The method was immunoSEQ multiplex PCR; TCRdb's version includes in-frame clones alone and lacks a portion of them. The sample has about 23,000 clones, roughly nine tenths seen once. The time point here: newly diagnosed, previously untreated cHL patient sample. The authors purified CD4+ T cells from thawed PBMCs by magnetic negative selection. The sequencing input was CD4+ T cells from blood. Receptors were obtained from a human donor with classical Hodgkin lymphoma.

The chain recombines TRBV5-1 with TRBJ2-1, with D unclear. In germline, CDR1 is SGHRS, CDR2 YFSETQ. This CDR3 contains 14 residues. V was cut by 1 base and J by 5 bases, with 10 bases left in between. The DNA for the CDR3 is TGCGCCAGCAGCTTGTTTCCTAGTAACAATGAGCAGTTCTTC. Translating it yields CASSLFPSNNEQFF.

The chain couples TRBV2 to TRBJ1-1, with D maybe TRBD1 (6 bases). The CDR3 is 15 amino acids. The V end lost 4 bases, the J end lost 0 bases, and 12 bases lay between the germline ends. Germline V gene data show CDR1 as SNHLY and CDR2 as FYNNEI. CDR3 DNA: TGTGCCAGCAGTGGTCAGGGGAACATGAACACTGAAGCTTTCTTT. It translates to CASSGQGNMNTEAFF.

CDR3 nucleotide sequence: TGTGCCATCGGAAAGGGGGTATCGAACACTGAAGCTTTCTTT. It yields the protein CAIGKGVSNTEAFF. The J gene is TRBJ1-1, the V gene TRBV10-3, with a possible D match to TRBD1 (6 bases). V was cut by 8 bases and J by 1 base, with 14 bases left in between. The CDR3 has 14 amino acids. Germline V gene lookup returns CDR1 ENHRY and CDR2 SYGVKD.

The chain employs TRBV11-2 and TRBJ2-6, with a tentative D call TRBD2 (5 bases). Per germline, CDR1 SGHAT and CDR2 FQNNGV. The CDR3 loop spans 16 amino acids. V lost 10 bases and J lost 0, with 16 bases in between. CDR3 in amino acids: CATQRGRDSGANVLTF. The CDR3 coding sequence is TGTGCCACCCAGCGAGGCCGGGACTCTGGGGCCAACGTCCTGACTTTC. Full variable domain (rest looked up from reference TRBV11-2 and TRBJ2-6): EAGVAQSPRYKIIEKRQSVAFWCNPISGHATLYWYQQILGQGPKLLIQFQNNGVVDDSQLPKDRFSAERLKGVDSTLKIQPAKLEDSAVYLCATQRGRDSGANVLTFGAGSRLTVL.

The chain employs TRBV30 and TRBJ2-7; the D gene is possibly TRBD1 (6 bases). CDR1 and CDR2 (germline): GTSNPN, SVGIG (reference sequence). The length of the CDR3 is 14 residues. V gave up 5 bases and J gave up 0 bases, with 14 bases separating them. CDR3 sequence (DNA): TGTGCCTGGGCGAGGGCAGGGGCCTCCTACGAGCAGTACTTC. This translates into CAWARAGASYEQYF.

This clone was recorded only once. The gene calls are TRBV11-2 and TRBJ2-1; possible D gene TRBD2, 5 bases. This CDR3 spans 17 amino acids. The V end lost 4 bases, the J end lost 7 bases, and 23 bases lay between the germline ends. Per germline, CDR1 SGHAT and CDR2 FQNNGV. The CDR3 sequence: CASSSIRGRFGINEQFF. The CDR3 nucleotides are TGTGCCAGCAGCTCTATTCGCGGCAGGTTCGGGATAAATGAGCAGTTCTTC.

The J gene is TRBJ2-1, the V gene TRBV5-1, with TRBD1 matching over 8 bases. There are 15 residues in the CDR3. Germline V CDR1 and CDR2: SGHRS, YFSETQ. V shed 4 bases and J 5 bases; nucleotides not matched to a gene: 8. CDR3 bases: TGCGCCAGCAGCCTGGACAGGGTGTTCAACAATGAGCAGTTCTTC. It translates to CASSLDRVFNNEQFF. Filled out from reference TRBV5-1 and TRBJ2-1, the complete variable domain reads KAGVTQTPRYLIKTRGQQVTLSCSPISGHRSVSWYQQTPGQGLQFLFEYFSETQRNKGNFPGRFSGRQFSNSRSEMNVSTLELGDSALYLCASSLDRVFNNEQFFGPGTRLTVL.

V usage is TRBV18 and J usage is TRBJ2-7; a possible D gene is TRBD1 (5 bases). CDR1 and CDR2 (germline): KGHSH, LQKENI. The CDR3 sequence is 18 residues long. Trimming removed 3 bases from V and 0 bases from J, with 21 bases in between. The CDR3 DNA reads TGTGCCAGCTCACCTACCTTCACAGGCCCCGCGGCCTCCTACGAGCAGTACTTC. Translating gives CASSPTFTGPAASYEQYF. Complete variable domain (other parts from reference TRBV18 and TRBJ2-7): NAGVMQNPRHLVRRRGQEARLRCSPMKGHSHVYWYRQLPEEGLKFMVYLQKENIIDESGMPKERFSAEFPKEGPSILRIQQVVRGDSAAYFCASSPTFTGPAASYEQYFGPGTRLTVT.

J is TRBJ2-2 and V is TRBV4-1, with unresolved D. V was trimmed by 0 bases and J by 8 bases, leaving 16 bases between them. Germline V gene lookup returns CDR1 MGHRA and CDR2 YSYEKL. This CDR3 spans 16 amino acids. Here the CDR3 DNA reads TGCGCCAGCAGCCAAGATTCGATGGCTCGGCAAGGGGAGCTGTTTTTT. This encodes CASSQDSMARQGELFF.

This chain uses TRBV28 with TRBJ1-3, with D tentatively TRBD1 (6 bases). CDR1 is MDHEN and CDR2 is SYDVKM in the germline V gene. The length of the CDR3 is 15 residues. V shed 2 bases and J shed 2 bases, with 10 bases lying between them. As DNA, the CDR3 is TGTGCCAGCAGTTTAGGGGCAGGGGCTGGAAACACCATATATTTT. It is translated as CASSLGAGAGNTIYF.

The rearrangement links TRBV5-1 to TRBJ2-7; perhaps TRBD1 as D (6 bases). Per the germline V gene, CDR1 is SGHRS and CDR2 is YFSETQ. Trimming stripped 8 bases from V and 2 bases from J, with 14 bases between. This CDR3 has 13 residues. CDR3 protein: CASRTEPPYEQYF. DNA for the CDR3: TGCGCCAGTAGGACAGAGCCTCCCTACGAGCAGTACTTC.

The chain carries TRBV27 and TRBJ1-1; D is undetermined. The CDR3 totals 13 residues. Between the trimmed V and J ends, which lost 0 bases and 3 bases, there was a span of 5 bases. In germline, CDR1 is MNHEY, CDR2 SMNVEV (reference sequence). Here the CDR3 reads CASSLSRYTEAFF. The CDR3 bases are TGTGCCAGCAGTTTATCACGGTACACTGAAGCTTTCTTT.

The genes are TRBV5-1 and TRBJ2-2, with 9 bases identical to TRBD2. The V gene end was trimmed by 0 bases and the J gene end by 6 bases; junction bases not matched to a gene: 3. Germline-derived CDR1 and CDR2 are SGHRS and YFSETQ. The CDR3 length is 15 residues. The CDR3 region is CASSLVASGAGELFF. Here the CDR3 DNA reads TGCGCCAGCAGCTTGGTGGCTAGCGGGGCCGGGGAGCTGTTTTTT.

This clone was detected once. The chain uses TRBV30 and TRBJ1-2; the D gene is possibly TRBD1 (5 bases). Trimming shortened V by 2 bases and J by 8 bases, and 15 bases separated the two germline ends. Germline V gives CDR1 GTSNPN, CDR2 SVGIG (reference sequence). The CDR3 extends over 13 amino acids. CDR3 loop: CAWSSNRDLGYTF. The CDR3, as DNA: TGTGCCTGGAGTTCTAACCGGGACCTAGGCTACACCTTC.

The V gene is TRBV28, the J gene TRBJ2-2; TRBD2 is a possible D gene (6 bases). Trimming stripped 4 bases from V and 7 bases from J, with 13 bases between. The germline gives CDR1 MDHEN, CDR2 SYDVKM. The CDR3 sequence is 14 residues long. CDR3 region: CASSSAGSVGELFF. The CDR3 DNA follows: TGTGCCAGCAGTTCCGCGGGGAGTGTCGGGGAGCTGTTTTTT. Full variable domain (remainder filled in from reference TRBV28 and TRBJ2-2): DVKVTQSSRYLVKRTGEKVFLECVQDMDHENMFWYRQDPGLGLRLIYFSYDVKMKEKGDIPEGYSVSREKKERFSLILESASTNQTSMYLCASSSAGSVGELFFGEGSRLTVL.

The V gene is TRBV7-9, the J gene TRBJ1-1; D ambiguous. Germline V gives CDR1 SEHNR, CDR2 FQNEAQ (reference sequence). Trimming took 4 bases from V and 2 from J, leaving 14 bases between them. This CDR3 has 15 amino acids. CDR3 in amino acids: CASSSMAYLNTEAFF. For the CDR3, the DNA is TGTGCCAGCAGCTCAATGGCCTATCTAAACACTGAAGCTTTCTTT. Full variable domain (remainder filled in from reference TRBV7-9 and TRBJ1-1): DTGVSQNPRHKITKRGQNVTFRCDPISEHNRLYWYRQTLGQGPEFLTYFQNEAQLEKSRLLSDRFSAERPKGSFSTLEIQRTEQGDSAMYLCASSSMAYLNTEAFFGQGTRLTVV.

The J gene is TRBJ2-7, the V gene TRBV29-1; no definite D call. This CDR3 has 13 residues. The V end was cut by 6 bases, the J end by 1 base, with 13 bases between. Looked up from germline, CDR1 is SQVTM and CDR2 is ANQGSEA. CDR3 sequence: CSVSSGPSYEQYF. DNA of the CDR3: TGCAGCGTCTCCTCGGGTCCATCCTACGAGCAGTACTTC.

The chain links TRBV5-1 to TRBJ2-5; D unclear. CDR3 length equals 13 residues. Trimming stripped 1 base from V and 3 bases from J, with 7 bases between. The germline gives CDR1 SGHRS, CDR2 YFSETQ. The CDR3: CASSLSPEETQYF. CDR3 bases: TGCGCCAGCAGCTTGTCCCCCGAAGAGACCCAGTACTTC.

The V and J genes are TRBV11-2 and TRBJ2-5; no clear D. V lost 1 base and J lost 5, with 8 bases in between. The germline gives CDR1 SGHAT, CDR2 FQNNGV. This CDR3 comprises 13 residues. In DNA form, the CDR3 reads TGTGCCAGCAGCTTAGGCCGGTCCGAGACCCAGTACTTC. Its translation: CASSLGRSETQYF.

This chain joins TRBV11-3 and TRBJ1-1; no firm D call. The CDR3 runs 13 residues. CDR1 SGHNT and CDR2 YENEEA come from the germline V gene. Trimming stripped 3 bases from V and 4 bases from J, with 9 bases between. In nucleotides, the CDR3 is TGTGCCAGCAGCTTTGGCTGGGCCACTGAAGCTTTCTTT. This translates into CASSFGWATEAFF.

CDR3 sequence (DNA): TGTGCCAGCAGTTTTTACCCCGGGGAGCTGTTTTTT. Residues: CASSFYPGELFF. The V and J genes are TRBV27 and TRBJ2-2; D not resolved. Trimming cost V 3 bases and J 6 bases, with 5 bases left between them. CDR1 is MNHEY, CDR2 SMNVEV, per germline (reference sequence). This CDR3 contains 12 residues.

This rearrangement joins TRBV6-5 to TRBJ2-1; D possibly corresponds to TRBD1 (5 bases). The CDR3 is 14 residues long. Trimming took off 5 bases at V and 9 bases at J, with 17 bases between the two ends. Germline CDR1 and CDR2: MNHEY and SVGAGI. This chain's CDR3 is CASSPGIRGAEQFF. In DNA, the CDR3 is TGTGCCAGCAGTCCGGGTATTAGGGGCGCTGAGCAGTTCTTC.